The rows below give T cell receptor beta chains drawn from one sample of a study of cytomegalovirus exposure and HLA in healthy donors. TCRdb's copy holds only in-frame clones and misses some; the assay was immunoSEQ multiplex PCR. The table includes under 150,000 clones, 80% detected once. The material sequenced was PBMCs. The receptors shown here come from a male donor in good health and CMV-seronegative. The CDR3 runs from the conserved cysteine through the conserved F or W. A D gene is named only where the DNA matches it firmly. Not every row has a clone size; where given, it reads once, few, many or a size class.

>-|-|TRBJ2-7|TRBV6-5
TGTGCCAGCAGTTACCTGGAAACAGGGTCCTACGAGCAGTACTTC
CASSYLETGSYEQYF
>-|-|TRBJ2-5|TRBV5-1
TGCGCCAGCAGCTTGGGACCCCCTAGAGAGACCCAGTACTTC
CASSLGPPRETQYF
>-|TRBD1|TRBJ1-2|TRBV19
TGTGCCAGTAAGGGCCACATATCGGACAGGGCTAACTATGGCTACACCTTC
CASKGHISDRANYGYTF
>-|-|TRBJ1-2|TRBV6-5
TGTGCCAGCAGCCCTATCAAGACAAGGGGATCGGTCTACACCTTC
CASSPIKTRGSVYTF
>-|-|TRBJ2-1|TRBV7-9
TGTGCCAGCAGCTTCAGACAGGCAACATACAATGAGCAGTTCTTC
CASSFRQATYNEQFF
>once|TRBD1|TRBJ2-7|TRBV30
TGTGCCTGGTCCCTTGGGACAGGGGATAATTACGAGCAGTACTTC
CAWSLGTGDNYEQYF
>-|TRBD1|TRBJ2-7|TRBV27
TGTGCCAGCAGCCCGGGACAGGGTCTACACGAGCAGTACTTC
CASSPGQGLHEQYF
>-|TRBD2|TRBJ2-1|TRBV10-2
TGCGCCAGCAGTGAGCCTCGTATAGCGGGGGGAAATGAGCAGTTCTTC
CASSEPRIAGGNEQFF
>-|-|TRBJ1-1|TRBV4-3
TGCGCCAGCAGCCCGCAACAGGGTCAAAACACTGAAGCTTTCTTT
CASSPQQGQNTEAFF
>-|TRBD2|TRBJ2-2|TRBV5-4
TGTGCCAGCAGCCAACGGGGGGGAATCACCGGGGAGCTGTTTTTT
CASSQRGGITGELFF
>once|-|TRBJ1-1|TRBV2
TGTGCCAGCCGCGGAGCAGCGGTGGCTGAAGCTTTCTTT
CASRGAAVAEAFF
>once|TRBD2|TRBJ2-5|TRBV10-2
TGCGCCAGCAGTCGGCGACTAGCGGGAGGAAGTGAGACCCAGTACTTC
CASSRRLAGGSETQYF
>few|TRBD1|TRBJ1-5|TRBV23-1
TGCGCCAGCAGTCCCCCCGGGACAGGGAGGCAGCCCCAGCATTTT
CASSPPGTGRQPQHF